A selection of T cell receptor beta chains follows, all from one sample in a study of glioma-infiltrating T cells after dendritic cell vaccination. TCRdb keeps only in-frame clones here, not all; method: immunoSEQ multiplex PCR. The sample yields under 130,000 clones, around 90% seen once. This specimen was blood, taken after dendritic cell vaccination. The source of these receptors is a human donor with glioblastoma. Each CDR3 is given with its conserved first and last residue. A D gene is named only where the DNA matches it firmly. Clone size is stated in some rows and not others, as once, few, many or a class when expanded.

j_call	clone_size	v_call	d_call	cdr3_nt	cdr3_aa
TRBJ2-3	-	TRBV6-1	TRBD1	TGTGCCAGCAGTGAAGGAGGGTCCGGGACAGGGATGGCAGATACGCAGTATTTT	CASSEGGSGTGMADTQYF
TRBJ2-6	-	TRBV6-6	-	TGTGCCAGCAGCCCCTGGGGGGCTGGGGCCAACGTCCTGACTTTC	CASSPWGAGANVLTF
TRBJ2-3	-	TRBV6-4	-	TGTGCCAGCAGTGAGGGTCCCGGGGAGCCAGATACGCAGTATTTT	CASSEGPGEPDTQYF
TRBJ2-5	-	TRBV11-3	-	TGTGCCAGCAGCACTAGGACTGAGTACCAAGAGACCCAGTACTTC	CASSTRTEYQETQYF
TRBJ2-2	-	TRBV19	TRBD2	TGTGCCAGTAGTACGGGACTAGCGGGAGGCGGTCCGCACACCGGGGAGCTGTTTTTT	CASSTGLAGGGPHTGELFF
TRBJ1-2	-	TRBV5-1	-	TGCGCCAGCAGCTTGGAGCCGGGATGGGGAAACTATGGCTACACCTTC	CASSLEPGWGNYGYTF
TRBJ1-1	-	TRBV7-9	TRBD1	TGTGCCAGCAGCCCATGGACAGGGCTGAACACTGAAGCTTTCTTT	CASSPWTGLNTEAFF
TRBJ1-2	-	TRBV7-9	-	TGTGCCAGCAGCTATTATACAGACAACTATGGCTACACCTTC	CASSYYTDNYGYTF
TRBJ1-3	-	TRBV6-1	-	TGTGCCAGCAGTGAAAAGCCTTTCTCTGGAAACACCATATATTTT	CASSEKPFSGNTIYF
TRBJ2-6	-	TRBV9	-	TGTGCCAGCAGCGTAGGACCCACAGGGTATGGGGCCAACGTCCTGACTTTC	CASSVGPTGYGANVLTF
TRBJ1-5	-	TRBV2	-	TGTGCCAGCAGTGAAAACAGCATAAAAGGGCCCCAGCATTTT	CASSENSIKGPQHF
TRBJ1-1	-	TRBV2	-	TGTGCCAGCAGCTACACAGGGATGGACACTGAAGCTTTCTTT	CASSYTGMDTEAFF
TRBJ2-5	-	TRBV29-1	TRBD1	TGCAGCGTTGAAGAACTCGGGACAGGCAACTTC	CSVEELGTGNF
TRBJ1-1	-	TRBV18	-	TGTGCCAGCTCACCAATAACAGAATTAAACACTGAAGCTTTCTTT	CASSPITELNTEAFF
TRBJ1-5	-	TRBV27	-	TGTGCCAGCAGTCTCTCATCGGGTGGCAATCAGCCCCAGCATTTT	CASSLSSGGNQPQHF
TRBJ1-2	-	TRBV5-1	-	TGCGCCAGCAGCTTTCGGGGGGAGTCGGATGGCTACACCTTC	CASSFRGESDGYTF
TRBJ1-5	-	TRBV19	TRBD1	TGTGCCAGTCGCCTCTCGGGACAGGGGGCTTATCAGCCCCAGCATTTT	CASRLSGQGAYQPQHF
TRBJ2-7	-	TRBV5-1	TRBD2	TGCGCCAGCAGCTTGGATAGCGGGAGGAACGAGCAGTACTTC	CASSLDSGRNEQYF
TRBJ1-1	-	TRBV9	TRBD1	TGTGCCAGCAGCGCACAAACAGGGGGCACTGAAGCTTTCTTT	CASSAQTGGTEAFF
TRBJ1-2	-	TRBV28	-	TGTGCCAGCAGTCCCCAGGTTGGGGGCCTATATGGCTACACCTTC	CASSPQVGGLYGYTF
TRBJ2-1	-	TRBV11-3	TRBD2	TGTGCCAGCAGCGTCCGAGCGGGAGGGGGTGAGCAGTTCTTC	CASSVRAGGGEQFF
TRBJ2-3	-	TRBV2	-	TGTGCCAGCAGTGTTCTAGCAGCAGATACGCAGTATTTT	CASSVLAADTQYF
TRBJ1-1	-	TRBV5-1	-	TGCGCCAGCAGCTTGGTTGGGCAGGGCCAAGCTTTCTTT	CASSLVGQGQAFF
TRBJ2-7	-	TRBV6-1	-	TGTGCCAGCAGTGTCGGGGCAGGGGTTTCCTACGAGCAGTACTTC	CASSVGAGVSYEQYF
TRBJ2-7	-	TRBV30	TRBD1	TGTGCCTGGAGTGTACAGGGGGCCTCCTACGAGCAGTACTTC	CAWSVQGASYEQYF
TRBJ2-5	-	TRBV18	-	TGTGCCAGCTCCCCATCCCGCCAAGAGACCCAGTACTTC	CASSPSRQETQYF
TRBJ2-3	once	TRBV18	TRBD2	TGTGCCAGCTCACTATGGACTAGCGAGGCAGATACGCAGTATTTT	CASSLWTSEADTQYF
TRBJ2-1	once	TRBV9	-	TGTGCCAGCAGCGTAGAGAGGGGGGAGCAGTTCTTC	CASSVERGEQFF
TRBJ2-7	-	TRBV2	-	TGTGCCAGCAGGGCGGAGACCGAAAGCTACGAGCAGTACTTC	CASRAETESYEQYF
TRBJ1-1	-	TRBV29-1	TRBD1	TGCAGCGTGGGGACAGGGAAGGACACTGAAGCTTTCTTT	CSVGTGKDTEAFF
TRBJ2-7	-	TRBV29-1	-	TGCAGCGTTGCCAAGCGGGCGAGCTCCTACGAGCAGTACTTC	CSVAKRASSYEQYF
TRBJ1-4	-	TRBV5-4	TRBD1	TGTGCCAGCAGCACAGGACAGGGGACAACTAATGAAAAACTGTTTTTT	CASSTGQGTTNEKLFF
TRBJ1-1	-	TRBV5-1	-	TGCGCCAGCAGCTTAAACAGCCTGAACACTGAAGCTTTCTTT	CASSLNSLNTEAFF
TRBJ2-3	-	TRBV6-1	TRBD2	TGTGCCAGCAGTGGCGGGGGGGCAGGCACAGATACGCAGTATTTT	CASSGGGAGTDTQYF
TRBJ2-7	few	TRBV7-8	TRBD2	TGTGCCAGCAGCCTAACTAGCGGACTAACCTACGAGCAGTACTTC	CASSLTSGLTYEQYF
TRBJ2-2	-	TRBV11-3	TRBD1	TGTGCCAGCAGCCTCGACAGGGACACCGGGGAGCTGTTTTTT	CASSLDRDTGELFF
TRBJ2-5	few	TRBV6-6	-	TGTGCCAGCAAAGCCGAGGAGACCCAGTACTTC	CASKAEETQYF
TRBJ1-1	-	TRBV10-2	-	TGCGCCAGCAAAGAGGCTACATTCTTTGAAGCTTTCTTT	CASKEATFFEAFF
TRBJ2-1	-	TRBV7-3	TRBD1	TGTGCCAGCAGCTTAAACAGGGGACCCTACAATGAGCAGTTCTTC	CASSLNRGPYNEQFF
TRBJ1-5	-	TRBV19	TRBD1	TGTGCCAGTACCCCGGACAGGGTTCAGCCCCAGCATTTT	CASTPDRVQPQHF